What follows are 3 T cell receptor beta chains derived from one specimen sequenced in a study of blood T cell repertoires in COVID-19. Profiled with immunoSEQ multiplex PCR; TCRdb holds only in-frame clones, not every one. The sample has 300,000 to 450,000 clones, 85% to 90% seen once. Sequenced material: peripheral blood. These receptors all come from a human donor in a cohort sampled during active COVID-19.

The CDR3 bases are TGTGCCAGCAGTCTCACAGAAAACACTGAAGCTTTCTTT. Its translation is CASSLTENTEAFF. This chain uses TRBV7-9 with TRBJ1-1, with D unclear. The ends were cut back, 6 bases at V and 2 bases at J, with 10 bases in the middle. Germline loops: CDR1 SEHNR, CDR2 FQNEAQ (reference sequence). This CDR3 comprises 13 residues. Looking up the rest from reference TRBV7-9 and TRBJ1-1 gives the full variable domain: DTGVSQNPRHKITKRGQNVTFRCDPISEHNRLYWYRQTLGQGPEFLTYFQNEAQLEKSRLLSDRFSAERPKGSFSTLEIQRTEQGDSAMYLCASSLTENTEAFFGQGTRLTVV.

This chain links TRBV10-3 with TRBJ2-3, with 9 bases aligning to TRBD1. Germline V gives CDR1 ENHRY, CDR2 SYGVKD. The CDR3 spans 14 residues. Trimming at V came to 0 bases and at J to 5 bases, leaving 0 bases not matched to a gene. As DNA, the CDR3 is TGTGCCATCAGTGAGTCGACAGGGGGAGATACGCAGTATTTT. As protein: CAISESTGGDTQYF.

The DNA for the CDR3 is TGTGCCAGCAGCTTAGGAGGGCCCCGCTCTGGAAACACCATATATTTT. Protein product: CASSLGGPRSGNTIYF. This sequence joins TRBV7-2 and TRBJ1-3; the D is unclear. This CDR3 contains 16 residues. V lost 1 base and J 0 bases, leaving 10 bases between the germline ends. Germline CDR1 reads SGHTA; CDR2 reads FQGNSA.